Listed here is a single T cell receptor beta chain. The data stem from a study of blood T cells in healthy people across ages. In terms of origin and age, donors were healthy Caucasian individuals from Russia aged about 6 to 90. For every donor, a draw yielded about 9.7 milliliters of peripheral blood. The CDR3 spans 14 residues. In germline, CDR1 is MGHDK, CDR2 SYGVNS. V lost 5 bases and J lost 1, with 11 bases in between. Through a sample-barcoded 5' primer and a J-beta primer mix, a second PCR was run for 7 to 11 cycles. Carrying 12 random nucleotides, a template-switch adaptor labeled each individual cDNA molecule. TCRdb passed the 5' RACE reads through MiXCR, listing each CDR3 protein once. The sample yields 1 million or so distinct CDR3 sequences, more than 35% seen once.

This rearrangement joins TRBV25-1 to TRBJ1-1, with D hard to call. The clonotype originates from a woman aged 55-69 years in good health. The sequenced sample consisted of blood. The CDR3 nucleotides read TGTGCCAGCAGTAGACCGAACCAGAACACTGAAGCTTTCTTT. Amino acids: CASSRPNQNTEAFF.